This entry lists 2 T cell receptor beta chains sequenced from one sample in a study of PD-L1 blockade in urothelial cancer. TCRdb keeps only in-frame clones here, not all; method: immunoSEQ multiplex PCR. Counted here are some 90,000 clones, around 90% occurring once; the ten biggest clones make up 0.85% to 1%. Indicated time point: pretreatment peripheral blood. Here the sequenced sample was PBMCs, taken around atezolizumab (anti-PD-L1) treatment. These receptors were collected from a woman aged 80 or over with urothelial cancer.

This sequence joins TRBV29-1 and TRBJ1-2; TRBD1 matches at 8 bases. The CDR3 extends over 13 amino acids. Losses at the gene ends were 4 bases for V and 4 bases for J; bases not matched to a gene: 5. The germline V gene encodes CDR1 SQVTM and CDR2 ANQGSEA. CDR3 region: CSVVGQGFYGYTF. The CDR3 DNA reads as TGCAGCGTTGTTGGACAGGGATTCTATGGCTACACCTTC.

This chain joins TRBV5-1 and TRBJ1-4; maybe TRBD1 (5 bases). This CDR3 is 15 amino acids long. Germline CDR1 reads SGHRS; CDR2 reads YFSETQ. Trimming shortened V by 0 bases and J by 7 bases, and 13 bases separated the two germline ends. CDR3 loop: CASSLDGTGVEKLFF. CDR3 coding DNA: TGCGCCAGCAGCTTGGACGGGACTGGCGTTGAAAAACTGTTTTTT.